This TCR beta chain was retrieved from a study of blood T cell repertoires in COVID-19. Turning to the study itself: Sites in the United States, Italy and Spain provided acute and convalescent COVID-19 samples. T cells, B-cell-depleted T cells, or PBMCs provided the cDNA or gDNA that served as material.

Germline CDR1 and CDR2: SGHTA and FQGNSA. The CDR3 has 14 amino acids. V was trimmed by 3 bases and J by 8 bases, leaving 13 bases between them. The authors' processing: It was from reference gene primer amplification that nucleated cell counts were estimated. The assay was immunoSEQ multiplex PCR, and TCRdb's table has in-frame clones only and misses some. V, J and clone size derive from that table, while D and trimming were established from the DNA sequence. The repertoire includes 40,000 to 55,000 clones, approximately 85% of them detected once, and approximately 3% sits in the top ten. Sequencing was carried out using peripheral blood. The clonotype originates from a middle-aged man with active COVID-19. The rearrangement joins TRBV7-2 to TRBJ1-4; maybe TRBD1 (6 bases). The CDR3 loop is CASSFWGLREKLFF. As DNA, the CDR3 is TGTGCCAGCAGCTTTTGGGGGCTTAGGGAAAAACTGTTTTTT. Drawing the rest from reference TRBV7-2 and TRBJ1-4, the complete variable domain is GAGVSQSPSNKVTEKGKDVELRCDPISGHTALYWYRQSLGQGLEFLIYFQGNSAPDKSGLPSDRFSAERTGGSVSTLTIQRTQQEDSAVYLCASSFWGLREKLFFGSGTQLSVL.